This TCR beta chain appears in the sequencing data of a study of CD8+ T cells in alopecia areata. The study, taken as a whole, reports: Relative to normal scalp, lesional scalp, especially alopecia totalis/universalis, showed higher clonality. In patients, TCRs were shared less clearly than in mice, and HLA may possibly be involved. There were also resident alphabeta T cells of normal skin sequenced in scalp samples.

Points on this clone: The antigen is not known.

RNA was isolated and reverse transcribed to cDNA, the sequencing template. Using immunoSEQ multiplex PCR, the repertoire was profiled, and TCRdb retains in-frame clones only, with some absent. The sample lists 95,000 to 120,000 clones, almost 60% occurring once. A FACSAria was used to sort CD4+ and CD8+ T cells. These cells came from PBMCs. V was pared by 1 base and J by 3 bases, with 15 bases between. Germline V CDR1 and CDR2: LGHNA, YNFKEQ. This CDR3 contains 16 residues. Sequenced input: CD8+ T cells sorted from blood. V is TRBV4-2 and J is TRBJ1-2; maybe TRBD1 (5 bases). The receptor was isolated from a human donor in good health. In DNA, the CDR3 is TGTGCCAGCAGCCAAGCTATAGCGGGGCGGTACTATGGCTACACCTTC. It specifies CASSQAIAGRYYGYTF.